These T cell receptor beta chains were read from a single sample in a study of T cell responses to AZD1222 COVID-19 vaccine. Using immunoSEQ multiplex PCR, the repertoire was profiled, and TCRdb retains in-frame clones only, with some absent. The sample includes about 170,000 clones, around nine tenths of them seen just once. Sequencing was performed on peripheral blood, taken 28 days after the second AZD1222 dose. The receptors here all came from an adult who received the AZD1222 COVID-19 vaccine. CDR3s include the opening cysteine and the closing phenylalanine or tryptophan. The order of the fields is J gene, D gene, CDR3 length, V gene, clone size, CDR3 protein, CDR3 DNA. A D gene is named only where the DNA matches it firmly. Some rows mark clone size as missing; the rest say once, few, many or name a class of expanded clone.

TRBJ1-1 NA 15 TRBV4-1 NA CASTTMGTMNTEAFF TGCGCCAGCACTACCATGGGCACCATGAACACTGAAGCTTTCTTT
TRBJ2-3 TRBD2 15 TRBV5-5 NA CASSLWRGGTDTQYF TGTGCCAGCAGCTTGTGGCGGGGGGGCACAGATACGCAGTATTTT
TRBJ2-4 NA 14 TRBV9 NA CASSVGGLENIQYF TGTGCCAGCAGCGTAGGTGGGCTGGAGAACATTCAGTACTTC
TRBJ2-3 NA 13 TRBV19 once CASRDAHTDTQYF TGTGCCAGTAGGGACGCTCACACAGATACGCAGTATTTT
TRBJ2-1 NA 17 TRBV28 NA CASSPPGFQGSYNEQFF TGTGCCAGCAGTCCACCAGGATTTCAGGGTTCCTACAATGAGCAGTTCTTC
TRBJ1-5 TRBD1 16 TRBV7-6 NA CASSLAPGQGGQPQHF TGTGCCAGCAGCTTAGCGCCGGGACAGGGCGGTCAGCCCCAGCATTTT
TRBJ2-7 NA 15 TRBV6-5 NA CASSHGQGSSYEQYF TGTGCCAGCAGTCACGGGCAGGGGTCTTCCTACGAGCAGTACTTC
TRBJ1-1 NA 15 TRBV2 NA CASSVYGVMNTEAFF TGTGCCAGCAGTGTGTACGGAGTAATGAACACTGAAGCTTTCTTT
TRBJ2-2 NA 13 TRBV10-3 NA CAIKPRDTGELFF TGTGCCATCAAGCCGCGGGACACCGGGGAGCTGTTTTTT
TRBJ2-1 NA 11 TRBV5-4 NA CASSPDNEQFF TGTGCCAGCAGCCCGGACAATGAGCAGTTCTTC
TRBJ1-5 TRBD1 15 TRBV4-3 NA CASSARTGGNQPQHF TGCGCCAGCAGCGCTCGGACAGGGGGTAATCAGCCCCAGCATTTT
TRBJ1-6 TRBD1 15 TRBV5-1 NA CASSPGGTGGSPLHF TGCGCCAGCAGCCCGGGGGGGACAGGGGGTTCACCCCTCCACTTT
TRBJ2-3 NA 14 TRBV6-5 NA CASRPARTVNTQYF TGTGCCAGCAGGCCCGCCCGGACAGTCAATACGCAGTATTTT
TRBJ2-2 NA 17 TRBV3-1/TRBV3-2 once CASSRYSGMQNTGELFF TGTGCCAGCAGCCGCTACTCAGGAATGCAGAACACCGGGGAGCTGTTTTTT
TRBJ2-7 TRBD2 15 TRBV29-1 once CSVVGLAGDSYEQYF TGCAGCGTTGTAGGTCTAGCGGGGGATTCCTACGAGCAGTACTTC
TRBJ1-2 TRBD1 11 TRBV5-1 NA CASSSGGGYTF TGCGCCAGCAGCTCAGGGGGCGGCTACACCTTC
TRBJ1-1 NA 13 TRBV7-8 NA CASSLRVDTEAFF TGTGCCAGCAGCTTAAGGGTGGACACTGAAGCTTTCTTT
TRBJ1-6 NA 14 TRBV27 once CASSSRLGVSPLHF TGTGCCAGCAGTTCTAGGCTCGGGGTTTCACCCCTCCACTTT
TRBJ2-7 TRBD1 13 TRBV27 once CASSRDDREEQYF TGTGCCAGCAGTAGGGACGACAGGGAAGAGCAGTACTTC
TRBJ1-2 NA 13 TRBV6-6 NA CASSPRTVYGYTF TGTGCCAGCAGTCCACGGACAGTTTATGGCTACACCTTC
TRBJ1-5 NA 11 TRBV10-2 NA CASGGGTPQHF TGCGCCAGCGGGGGGGGGACACCCCAACATTTT
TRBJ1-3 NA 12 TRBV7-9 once CASSPQGNTIYF TGTGCCAGCAGCCCTCAGGGAAACACCATATATTTT
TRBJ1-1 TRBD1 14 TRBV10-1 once CASSEPRQGANVFF TGCGCCAGCAGTGAGCCAAGACAGGGGGCCAACGTTTTCTTT
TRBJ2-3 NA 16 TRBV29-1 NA CSVEDPGLQRTGTQYF TGCAGCGTTGAAGATCCAGGGCTTCAACGCACAGGGACGCAGTATTTT
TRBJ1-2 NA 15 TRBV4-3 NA CASSQEAEANYGYTF TGCGCCAGCAGCCAAGAAGCAGAAGCTAACTATGGCTACACCTTC
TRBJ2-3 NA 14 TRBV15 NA CATSRPPNTDTQYF TGTGCCACCAGCAGACCCCCGAACACAGATACGCAGTATTTT
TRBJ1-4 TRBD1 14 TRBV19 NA CASEPGQGSEKLFF TGTGCCAGTGAGCCGGGACAGGGGAGTGAAAAACTGTTTTTT